The clone carrying this TCR beta chain was found many times. The antigen is not known. This sample was taken from a study of blood T cells in healthy people across ages. Study-level findings and limits: Higher diversity, along with more naive CD4+ cells, distinguished long-lived donors from aged donors.

Healthy Caucasians from Russia aged about 6 to 100 served as donors. A minimum of 5.5 micrograms of total RNA was extracted per sample. Through a sample-barcoded 5' primer and a J-beta primer mix, a second PCR was run for about 7 to 12 cycles. TCRdb re-analysed the 5' RACE reads in MiXCR, keeping a single row per CDR3 protein. The repertoire holds about 1.7 million distinct CDR3 sequences, with roughly 27% as singletons. This CDR3 has 12 amino acids. Trimming removed 5 bases from V and 4 bases from J, with 11 bases in between. The V gene's germline CDR1 is SQVTM and CDR2 ANQGSEA. The receptor was derived from a woman aged 25 to 39 in good health. The chain is built from TRBV29-1 and TRBJ1-1; a weak D match, TRBD1 (5 bases). Material: blood. The CDR3 is CSVSGASTEAFF. The CDR3 region has the DNA TGCAGCGTTTCCGGGGCTAGCACTGAAGCTTTCTTT. Full variable domain (rest looked up from reference TRBV29-1 and TRBJ1-1): SAVISQKPSRDICQRGTSLTIQCQVDSQVTMMFWYRQQPGQSLTLIATANQGSEATYESGFVIDKFPISRPNLTFSTLTVSNMSPEDSSIYLCSVSGASTEAFFGQGTRLTVV.